This T cell receptor beta chain was identified in a study of blood T cell repertoires in COVID-19 (dated by TCRdb to the early 2020s). About the investigation overall: Collaborator samples came from the United States, Italy and Spain and covered acute and convalescent phases of COVID-19. The material from the prospective study consisted of cDNA or gDNA derived from T cells, B-cell-depleted T cells, or PBMCs. Subjects who had been exposed to COVID-19, were actively infected with it, or had recovered from it provided the deeply sampled blood TCRbeta repertoires that made up the dataset. The repertoires were made available in a free public database intended to serve as a resource for research on the immune response to SARS-CoV-2. The samples were drawn from the first 160 participants of the ongoing ImmuneRACE study and from 1,200 or so subjects provided by 6 global collaborators. Sample metadata almost always included a de-identified subject ID, COVID-19 status, age in years and sex. Where HLA class I and class II types were available, the types were taken from metadata supplied by the sample provider, not from assay-based typing.

General study outcomes and caveats: The quantity of clinical and demographic metadata differed by source and by participant and was supplied without curation.

TCRbeta CDR3 regions were amplified from genomic DNA using the immunoSEQ Assay, a bias-controlled multiplex PCR. As for the authors' bioinformatics: The number of nucleated cells in each sample was estimated by amplification of reference gene primers within the assay. To quantify the absolute abundance of each unique TCRbeta CDR3 rearrangement, sequence reads were collapsed and filtered. For each sample, productive Simpson clonality was calculated by taking the square root of Simpson's diversity index across productive rearrangements. What TCRdb holds here is the immuneACCESS table cut down to in-frame rearrangements. Part of the clones is not present; checked against another copy, under half of the missing clones reflect an unresolved V gene, and the others are unexplained. V and J calls and clone size are copied from that table; D and trimming were computed from the DNA. This sample is represented by 150,000 to 200,000 clones; 80% to 95% of them were singletons. 0.5% to 0.55% of the sample belongs to the ten largest clones.

From the germline V gene (reference sequence), CDR1 is MNHEY and CDR2 is SMNVEV. Including the terminal cysteine and phenylalanine, the CDR3 comprises 14 residues. Only the CDR3 part of the read is kept: 42 bases, read in frame from the first base. At the junction V is shortened by 7 bases and J by 3 bases, with 10 bases in between. Whole blood was collected in K2EDTA tubes by collaborating institutions according to the institutions' own protocols. For TCRbeta analysis, collaborators shipped samples as frozen whole blood, isolated PBMCs, or DNA extracted from either of those sample types. This clone was seen once. Its antigen is not yet known. Base-call qualities are not available, and no considerably larger clone is one nucleotide away.

This receptor was taken from a man between 50 and 59 years old with acute or convalescent COVID-19. Sample: peripheral blood. The sequence is built from TRBV27 and TRBJ1-6, with TRBD1 perhaps the D gene, on 5 matching bases. The nucleotide sequence is TGTGCCAGCACCACTGACAGCTATAATTCACCCCTCCACTTT. Its coded protein is CASTTDSYNSPLHF.